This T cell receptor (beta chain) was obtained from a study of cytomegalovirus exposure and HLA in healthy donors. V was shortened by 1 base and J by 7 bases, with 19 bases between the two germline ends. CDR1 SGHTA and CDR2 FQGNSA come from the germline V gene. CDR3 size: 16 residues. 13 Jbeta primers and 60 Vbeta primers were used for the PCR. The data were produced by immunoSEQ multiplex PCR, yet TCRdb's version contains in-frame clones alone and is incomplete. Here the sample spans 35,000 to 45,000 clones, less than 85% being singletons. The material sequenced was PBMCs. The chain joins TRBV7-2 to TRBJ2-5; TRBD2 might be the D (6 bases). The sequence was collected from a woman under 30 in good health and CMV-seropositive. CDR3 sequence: CASSLEPTSLGGTQYF. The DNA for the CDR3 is TGTGCCAGCAGCTTAGAGCCGACTAGTCTTGGGGGGACCCAGTACTTC. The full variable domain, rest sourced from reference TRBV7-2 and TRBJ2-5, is GAGVSQSPSNKVTEKGKDVELRCDPISGHTALYWYRQSLGQGLEFLIYFQGNSAPDKSGLPSDRFSAERTGGSVSTLTIQRTQQEDSAVYLCASSLEPTSLGGTQYFGPGTRLLVL.